This T cell receptor beta chain is from a study of CD8+ T cells in alopecia areata. Study background: A regimen of oral tofacitinib, 5 to 10 mg twice daily, was given to treated patients. Study results and caveats: Patients shared TCRs less clearly than mice did, possibly owing to HLA.

Regarding this clone: Its antigen is currently unknown.

The sequencing template was cDNA reverse transcribed from extracted RNA. Data came from immunoSEQ multiplex PCR; TCRdb stores just in-frame clones and leaves some out. The data show some 180,000 clones, roughly 59% seen once. CDR1 is SNHLY and CDR2 is FYNNEI in the germline V gene. The CDR3 sequence is 17 residues long. With V trimmed by 5 bases and J by 9 bases, 15 bases remained unmatched. This TCR came from a human donor with alopecia areata. The rearrangement links TRBV2 to TRBJ2-1; 11 nucleotides align to TRBD2. Sequenced here: CD4+ T cells sorted from blood, sampled at week 0. The CDR3 spells CASSFKRLAGPSGEQFF. The CDR3 DNA follows: TGTGCCAGCAGTTTTAAACGACTAGCGGGGCCGTCGGGTGAGCAGTTCTTC.